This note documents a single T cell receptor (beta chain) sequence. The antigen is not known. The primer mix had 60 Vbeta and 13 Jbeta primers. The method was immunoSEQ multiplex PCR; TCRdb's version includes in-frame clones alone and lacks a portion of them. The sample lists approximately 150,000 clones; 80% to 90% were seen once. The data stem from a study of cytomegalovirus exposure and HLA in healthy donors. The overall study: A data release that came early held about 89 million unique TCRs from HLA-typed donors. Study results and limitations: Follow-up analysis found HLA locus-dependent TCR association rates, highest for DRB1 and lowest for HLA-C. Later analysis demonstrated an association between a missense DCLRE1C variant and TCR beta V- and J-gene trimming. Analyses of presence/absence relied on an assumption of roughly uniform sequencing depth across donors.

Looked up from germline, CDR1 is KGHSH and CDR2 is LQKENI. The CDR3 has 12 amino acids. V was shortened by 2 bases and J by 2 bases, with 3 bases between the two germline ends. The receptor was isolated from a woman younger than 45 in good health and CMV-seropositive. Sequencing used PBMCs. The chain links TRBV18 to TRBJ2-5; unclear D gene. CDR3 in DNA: TGTGCCAGCTCACCAACTCAAGAGACCCAGTACTTC. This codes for CASSPTQETQYF.